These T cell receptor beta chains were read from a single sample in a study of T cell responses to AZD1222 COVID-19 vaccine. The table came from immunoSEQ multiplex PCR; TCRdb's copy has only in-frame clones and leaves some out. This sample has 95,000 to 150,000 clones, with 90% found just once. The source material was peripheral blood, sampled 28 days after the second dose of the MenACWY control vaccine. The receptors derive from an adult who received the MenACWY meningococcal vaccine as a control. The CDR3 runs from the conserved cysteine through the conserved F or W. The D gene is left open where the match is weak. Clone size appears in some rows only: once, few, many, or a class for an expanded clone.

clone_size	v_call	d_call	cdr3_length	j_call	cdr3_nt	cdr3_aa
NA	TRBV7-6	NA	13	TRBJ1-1	TGTGCCAGCAGCCTCGGGTTGGAAAGTGAAGCTTTCTTT	CASSLGLESEAFF
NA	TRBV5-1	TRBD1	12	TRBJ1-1	TGCGCCAGCAGCTTGGAGACAGGGAGAGCTTTCTTT	CASSLETGRAFF
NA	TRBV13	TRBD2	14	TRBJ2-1	TGTGCCAGCAGCCCCAGGACTAGCGTAAGGGAGCAGTTCTTC	CASSPRTSVREQFF
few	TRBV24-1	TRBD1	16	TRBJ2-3	TGTGCCACCAGTGAGTGGACAGGGACTAGCACAGATACGCAGTATTTT	CATSEWTGTSTDTQYF
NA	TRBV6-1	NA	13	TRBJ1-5	TGTGCCAGCAGTGAAATGCCGGGGCAGCCCCAGCATTTT	CASSEMPGQPQHF
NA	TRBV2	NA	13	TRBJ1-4	TGTGCCAGCAGTGATCACAGGAGCGAAAAACTGTTTTTT	CASSDHRSEKLFF
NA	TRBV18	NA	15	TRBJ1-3	TGTGCCAGCTCACCACCGGGACGGGGAGGAAACACCATATATTTT	CASSPPGRGGNTIYF
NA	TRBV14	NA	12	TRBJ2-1	TGTGCCAGCAGCCAAAATTACAATGAGCAGTTCTTC	CASSQNYNEQFF
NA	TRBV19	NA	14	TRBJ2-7	TGTGCCAGTAGTACAGGAAAAGGGGCCTACGAGCAGTACTTC	CASSTGKGAYEQYF
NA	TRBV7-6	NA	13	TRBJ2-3	TGTGCCAGCAGCGATCCCCCCTCTGATACGCAGTATTTT	CASSDPPSDTQYF
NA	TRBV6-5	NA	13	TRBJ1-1	TGTGCCAGCTATGGTATAGGTGGGACTGAAGCTTTCTTT	CASYGIGGTEAFF
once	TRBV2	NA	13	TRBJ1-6	TGTGCCAGCAGAGACCTTAAGAATTCACCCCTCCACTTT	CASRDLKNSPLHF
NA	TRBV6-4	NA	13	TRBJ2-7	TGTGCCAGCAGTGGTGGGAGGCCCTACGAGCAGTACTTC	CASSGGRPYEQYF
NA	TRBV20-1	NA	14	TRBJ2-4	TGCAGTGCTAGTTCAGCTCTAGCCAAAAACATTCAGTACTTC	CSASSALAKNIQYF
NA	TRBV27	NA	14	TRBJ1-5	TGTGCCAGCATGAGGGGGGGAGGCAATCAGCCCCAGCATTTT	CASMRGGGNQPQHF
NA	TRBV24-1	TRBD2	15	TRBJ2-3	TGTGCCACCGCCGAACTGGGGGGGAGCACAGATACGCAGTATTTT	CATAELGGSTDTQYF
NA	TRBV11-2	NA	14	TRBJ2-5	TGTGCCAGCAGCCAGGGACGGGCCCAAGAGACCCAGTACTTC	CASSQGRAQETQYF
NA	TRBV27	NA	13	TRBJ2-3	TGTGCCAGCAGTTTGGAAGGCACAGATACGCAGTATTTT	CASSLEGTDTQYF
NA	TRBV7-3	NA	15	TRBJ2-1	TGTGCCAGCAGTTCCGGGCTACTAGGTATGGATGAGCAGTTCTTC	CASSSGLLGMDEQFF
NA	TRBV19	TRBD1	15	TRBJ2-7	TGTGCCAGTAGTATAGAGCGGGGACAGGCCTACGAGCAGTACTTC	CASSIERGQAYEQYF
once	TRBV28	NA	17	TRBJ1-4	TGTGCCAGCAGTTTATCGGGGGCAGGGAGTACTAATGAAAAACTGTTTTTT	CASSLSGAGSTNEKLFF
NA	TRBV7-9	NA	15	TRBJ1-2	TGTGCCAGCAGCCTCCAGATGGGGGTTCCCTATGGCTACACCTTC	CASSLQMGVPYGYTF
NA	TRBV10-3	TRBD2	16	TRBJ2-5	TGTGCCATCAGTGATCCTGGGGGACTAGCGGGAGAGACCCAGTACTTC	CAISDPGGLAGETQYF
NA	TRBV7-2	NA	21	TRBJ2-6	TGTGCCAGCAGCTTAGCGCCCGGCCAGGGACACACCCTCTCTGGGGCCAACGTCCTGACTTTC	CASSLAPGQGHTLSGANVLTF
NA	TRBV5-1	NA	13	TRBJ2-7	TGCGCCAGCAGCGCCGGGTCTGGCCACGAGCAGTACTTC	CASSAGSGHEQYF
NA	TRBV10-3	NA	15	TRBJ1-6	TGTGCCATCAGTGCTGTAAGCTCCTATAATTCACCCCTCCACTTT	CAISAVSSYNSPLHF
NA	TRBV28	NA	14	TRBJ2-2	TGTGCCAGCAGTCTCCATCGGACTGTCGGGGAGCTGTTTTTT	CASSLHRTVGELFF
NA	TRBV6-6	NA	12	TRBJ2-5	TGTGCCAGCAGTTACGCCGAGGAGACCCAGTACTTC	CASSYAEETQYF
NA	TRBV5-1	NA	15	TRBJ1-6	TGCGCCAGCAGCTTGGGGTCCCGAACGAATTCACCCCTCCACTTT	CASSLGSRTNSPLHF
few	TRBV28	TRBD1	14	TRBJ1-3	TGTGCCAGCAGTCGGGGACAGGGTAGAAACACCATATATTTT	CASSRGQGRNTIYF
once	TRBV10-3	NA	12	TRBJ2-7	TGTGCCATCAGACAGGGTAGTGGGGAGCAGTACTTC	CAIRQGSGEQYF
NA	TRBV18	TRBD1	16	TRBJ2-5	TGTGCCAGCTCACCACTGACAGGGACCCTTCAAGAGACCCAGTACTTC	CASSPLTGTLQETQYF
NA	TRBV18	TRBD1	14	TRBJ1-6	TGTGCCAGCTCAGCGACAGGGGCAGAATCACCCCTCCACTTT	CASSATGAESPLHF
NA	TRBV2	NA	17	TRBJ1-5	TGTGCCAGCAGTGAAGAGGTAAGGACAGCCCGAAATCAGCCCCAGCATTTT	CASSEEVRTARNQPQHF
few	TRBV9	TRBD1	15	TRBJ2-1	TGTGCCAGCAGCGTAGGTGGCAGGGGGAACAATGAGCAGTTCTTC	CASSVGGRGNNEQFF
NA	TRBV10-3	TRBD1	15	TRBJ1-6	TGTGCCATCAGTGAGGGTGGACAGGGGGTATCACCCCTCCACTTT	CAISEGGQGVSPLHF
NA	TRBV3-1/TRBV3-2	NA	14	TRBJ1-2	TGTGCCAGCAGCCCTACGGGACTTAACTATGGCTACACCTTC	CASSPTGLNYGYTF
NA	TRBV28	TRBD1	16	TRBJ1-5	TGTGGGGTGTATGGGACAGGAGAAGATAGCAATCAGCCCCAGCATTTT	CGVYGTGEDSNQPQHF
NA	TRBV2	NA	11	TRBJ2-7	TGTGCCAGCAGCGTACAGGAGAAGCAGTACTTC	CASSVQEKQYF
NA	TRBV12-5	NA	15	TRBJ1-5	TGTGCTAGTGGTTTCCCCAGGCAGGGGTTTCAGCCCCAGCATTTT	CASGFPRQGFQPQHF
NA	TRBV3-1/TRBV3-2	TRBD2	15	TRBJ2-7	TGTGCCAGCAGCCCGGGGGGACTAGCGGTTTACGAGCAGTACTTC	CASSPGGLAVYEQYF
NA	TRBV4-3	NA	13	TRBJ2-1	TGCGCCAGCAGCCCAAAGGGTACCGGTGAGCAGTTCTTC	CASSPKGTGEQFF
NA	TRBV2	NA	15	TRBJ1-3	TGTGCCAGCAGTGAGGAAAGGCCAGGGGGAAACACCATATATTTT	CASSEERPGGNTIYF
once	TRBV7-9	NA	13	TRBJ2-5	TGTGCCAGCGGCCTTTCGGGGAAAGAGACCCAGTACTTC	CASGLSGKETQYF
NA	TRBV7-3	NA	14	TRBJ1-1	TGTGCCAGCAGCTTAGTCGGCGGGCGGACTGAAGCTTTCTTT	CASSLVGGRTEAFF
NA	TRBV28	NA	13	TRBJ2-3	TGTGCCAGCGGGATCGGGTCGACAGATACGCAGTATTTT	CASGIGSTDTQYF
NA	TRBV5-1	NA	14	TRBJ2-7	TGCGCCAGCAGCTTGGAGGGTCGGACCTACGAGCAGTACTTC	CASSLEGRTYEQYF
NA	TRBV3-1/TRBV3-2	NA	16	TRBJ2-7	TGTGCCAGCAGCCAATTTCGCGGGCAGGAGCCCTACGAGCAGTACTTC	CASSQFRGQEPYEQYF
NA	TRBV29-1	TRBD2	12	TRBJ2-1	TGCAGTGCAAGCGGGGACTACAATGAGCAGTTCTTC	CSASGDYNEQFF
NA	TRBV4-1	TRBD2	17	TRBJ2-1	TGCGCCAGCAGCCAAGGACTAGCGGGGGGCAGATACAATGAGCAGTTCTTC	CASSQGLAGGRYNEQFF
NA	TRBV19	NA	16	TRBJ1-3	TGTGCCAGTAGCAATACCAGGCTAATCTCTGGAAACACCATATATTTT	CASSNTRLISGNTIYF
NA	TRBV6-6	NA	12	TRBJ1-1	TGTGCCAGCAAAGCCGGCAACACTGAAGCTTTCTTT	CASKAGNTEAFF
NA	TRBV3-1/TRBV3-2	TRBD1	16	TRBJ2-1	TGTGCCAGCAGCCAAGATCTAGGGACAGGGGAACATGAGCAGTTCTTC	CASSQDLGTGEHEQFF
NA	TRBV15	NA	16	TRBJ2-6	TGTGCCACCAGAAGGGGTCCCCTCTCTGGGGCCAACGTCCTGACTTTC	CATRRGPLSGANVLTF
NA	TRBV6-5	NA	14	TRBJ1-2	TGTGCCAGCAGTTACCAGGGGCAGGCCTATGGCTACACCTTC	CASSYQGQAYGYTF
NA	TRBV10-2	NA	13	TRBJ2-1	TGCGCCAGCAGTGAAGGGAACTACAATGAGCAGTTCTTC	CASSEGNYNEQFF
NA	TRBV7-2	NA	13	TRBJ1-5	TGTGCCAGCAGCTTGGGTATAGGTCAGCCCCAGCATTTT	CASSLGIGQPQHF
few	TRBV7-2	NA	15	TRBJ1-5	TGTGCCAGCAGCTTAAGATGGGGGGGCTCGGAGCCCCAGCATTTT	CASSLRWGGSEPQHF